This TCR beta chain derives from a study of blood T cell repertoires in COVID-19. Study information: Acute and convalescent COVID-19 samples came from the United States, Italy and Spain. PBMCs, B-cell-depleted T cells, or T cells were the source of the cDNA or gDNA that made up the material.

How the authors handled the data: Nucleated cell number was recorded as an estimate derived from reference gene primer amplification. Repertoires were generated with immunoSEQ multiplex PCR, while TCRdb's copy carries only in-frame clones and drops some. V and J calls and clone size come straight from that table; D and trimming were deduced from the DNA. The sample records some 64,000 clones, about 80% being singletons. Only a few counts were recorded for this clone. V dropped 6 bases and J dropped 4 bases, with 6 bases sitting between them. Germline values: CDR1 MDHEN, CDR2 SYDVKM. The CDR3 contains 12 residues.

The chain recombines TRBV28 with TRBJ1-4; D ambiguous. The specimen sequenced was peripheral blood. The clonotype originates from a man older than 75 with active or convalescent COVID-19. CDR3 sequence: CASRQNNEKLFF. Here the CDR3 DNA reads TGTGCCAGCAGGCAGAATAATGAAAAACTGTTTTTT.